The rows below give T cell receptor beta chains drawn from one sample of a study of T cell responses to AZD1222 COVID-19 vaccine. Some clones are missing from TCRdb's copy, which holds only in-frame ones; the method was immunoSEQ multiplex PCR. This table has tens of thousands of clones, roughly 81% appearing once. Sample: peripheral blood, taken on day 0 of AZD1222 vaccination. The receptors here all came from an adult in good health. Each CDR3 is given with its conserved first and last residue. A D gene is named only where the DNA matches it firmly. Not every row has a clone size; where given, it reads once, few, many or a size class.

d_gene	v_gene	j_gene	abundance	CDR3nt	CDR3aa
-	TRBV15	TRBJ1-5	-	TGTGCCACCAGCAGAGATCTAAAAGGGGCCTTCAATCAGCCCCAGCATTTT	CATSRDLKGAFNQPQHF
-	TRBV18	TRBJ1-5	-	TGTGCCAGCTCACCACCAAGGGGAGGGAGCAATCAGCCCCAGCATTTT	CASSPPRGGSNQPQHF
-	TRBV15	TRBJ1-5	-	TGTGCCACCAGCAGTTACAATCAGCCCCAGCATTTT	CATSSYNQPQHF
-	TRBV30	TRBJ2-7	-	TGTGCCTGGAGTGATCGTGTGGAGGGTAAAAGGCAGGAGCAGTACTTC	CAWSDRVEGKRQEQYF
-	TRBV3-1/TRBV3-2	TRBJ1-1	few	TGTGCCAGCAAAACAGGGCTGAACACTGAAGCTTTCTTT	CASKTGLNTEAFF
-	TRBV14	TRBJ2-7	-	TGTGCCAGCAGCCAAGAGTTCTGGCAGGGTGAGCCCTACGAGCAGTACTTC	CASSQEFWQGEPYEQYF
TRBD2	TRBV5-1	TRBJ2-3	-	TGCGCCAGCAGCTTTAGCGGGGGAGAAGATACGCAGTATTTT	CASSFSGGEDTQYF
-	TRBV5-4	TRBJ1-3	-	TGTGCCAGCAGCCCACAGGGCAACTCTGGAAACACCATATATTTT	CASSPQGNSGNTIYF
-	TRBV12-3/TRBV12-4	TRBJ1-4	-	TGTGCCAGCAGTTTAGCCTCGCGGGAAAAACTGTTTTTT	CASSLASREKLFF
-	TRBV4-3	TRBJ2-7	-	TGCGCCAGCAGCCAAGAGACGGGGCGCGAGCAGTACTTC	CASSQETGREQYF
TRBD2	TRBV28	TRBJ2-5	-	TGTGCCAGCACCGATTTTTGGGGGGGTAAAGAGACCCAGTACTTC	CASTDFWGGKETQYF
-	TRBV7-9	TRBJ1-3	-	TGTGCCAGCAGCTGGGGGGGACCTAGCTCTGGAAACACCATATATTTT	CASSWGGPSSGNTIYF
-	TRBV3-1/TRBV3-2	TRBJ1-6	once	TGTGCCAGCAGCCAGGGAGGACCCCTCCACTTT	CASSQGGPLHF
-	TRBV4-2	TRBJ2-7	-	TGTGCCAGCAGCCAAGCTGGGCCGGCGGCCGAGCAGTACTTC	CASSQAGPAAEQYF
-	TRBV18	TRBJ1-2	-	TGTGCCAGCTCACCTTCCCCATTTAACTATGGCTACACCTTC	CASSPSPFNYGYTF
-	TRBV6-2/TRBV6-3	TRBJ2-1	-	TGTGCCAGCAGTTACGACGCGGCAGCTTCCTACAATGAGCAGTTCTTC	CASSYDAAASYNEQFF
-	TRBV19	TRBJ1-5	few	TGTGCCAGCAGGGATTATAGCAATCAGCCCCAGCATTTT	CASRDYSNQPQHF
-	TRBV9	TRBJ1-5	-	TGTGCCAGCAGCGGGGGTCTTAGCAATCAGCCCCAGCATTTT	CASSGGLSNQPQHF
-	TRBV7-2	TRBJ2-1	-	TGTGCCAGCAGGGCTAGTCGTGAGCAGTTCTTC	CASRASREQFF
-	TRBV28	TRBJ1-2	-	TGTGCCAGCAGCAAGGGTTTGTACTATGGCTACACCTTC	CASSKGLYYGYTF
TRBD1	TRBV30	TRBJ1-5	-	TGTGCCTGGGCCCGACAGGGAGATCAGCCCCAGCATTTT	CAWARQGDQPQHF
-	TRBV27	TRBJ1-6	once	TGTGCCAGCAGTTTATCGCGGACCTATAATTCACCCCTCCACTTT	CASSLSRTYNSPLHF
TRBD1	TRBV4-1	TRBJ1-1	-	TGCGCCAGCAGCCATCCGGACAGGGTAACTGAAGCTTTCTTT	CASSHPDRVTEAFF
-	TRBV11-2	TRBJ1-4	once	TGTGCCAGCAGCTTACAGGCTCCAACTAATGAAAAACTGTTTTTT	CASSLQAPTNEKLFF
TRBD1	TRBV6-2/TRBV6-3	TRBJ1-6	-	TGTGCCAGCAGCCAGGGGGTTGCGAATTCACCCCTCCACTTT	CASSQGVANSPLHF
TRBD1	TRBV6-5	TRBJ2-7	-	TGTGCCAGCAGGACCGGGACAGAAGACGAGCAGTACTTC	CASRTGTEDEQYF
-	TRBV4-3	TRBJ1-5	-	TGCGCCAGCAGCCAAGAATGGTCTGGGGGCGAGAGCCAGCCCCAGCATTTT	CASSQEWSGGESQPQHF
-	TRBV7-2	TRBJ1-1	-	TGTGCCAGCAGACCTGACAGGAACACTGAAGCTTTCTTT	CASRPDRNTEAFF
TRBD2	TRBV18	TRBJ2-1	-	TGTGCCAGCTCACCAGCGGGGGGGCCGCTATCCGGTGAGCAGTTCTTC	CASSPAGGPLSGEQFF
TRBD1	TRBV30	TRBJ1-1	once	TGTGCCTGGAGTTCCCCATCATTGACAGGGAATACTGAAGCTTTCTTT	CAWSSPSLTGNTEAFF
-	TRBV12-3/TRBV12-4	TRBJ1-5	-	TGTGCCAGCAGACAGGACGGCAATCAGCCCCAGCATTTT	CASRQDGNQPQHF
TRBD1	TRBV7-8	TRBJ2-7	-	TGTGCCAGCAGCTTAGAACCTTGGCAGGGGGACTACGAGCAGTACTTC	CASSLEPWQGDYEQYF
-	TRBV28	TRBJ1-5	few	TGTGCCAGCAGTTTGGGGGAAGATCAGCCCCAGCATTTT	CASSLGEDQPQHF
-	TRBV7-9	TRBJ2-3	-	TGTGCCAGCAGCTTGGATGGTACAACAACAGATACGCAGTATTTT	CASSLDGTTTDTQYF
-	TRBV28	TRBJ1-5	-	TGTGCCAGCAGTTTTTCCAGGGGTAGCAATCAGCCCCAGCATTTT	CASSFSRGSNQPQHF
-	TRBV27	TRBJ2-3	-	TGTGCCAGCAGTTTAGACTCCCGAGGGGCAGATACGCAGTATTTT	CASSLDSRGADTQYF
-	TRBV6-5	TRBJ1-2	-	TGTGCCAGCAGCCCCTGGGGGGAAGTCGGTGGGGGCTACACCTTC	CASSPWGEVGGGYTF
-	TRBV21-1	TRBJ2-3	-	TGTGCCAGCAGCAAAGTCCAAGCGGGGGGGCTAGTGGCAGATACGCAGTATTTT	CASSKVQAGGLVADTQYF
-	TRBV2	TRBJ1-2	-	TGTGCCAGCAGCCAGACAGACTATGGCTACACCTTC	CASSQTDYGYTF
-	TRBV13	TRBJ1-2	few	TGTGCCAGCAGCTTAGAACGGGGGGCTAGTGACTATGGCTACACCTTC	CASSLERGASDYGYTF
-	TRBV6-1	TRBJ1-6	-	TGTGCCAGCAGTGAAGGGGGGGGCGTTCGTTCACCCCTCCACTTT	CASSEGGGVRSPLHF
-	TRBV28	TRBJ2-7	few	TGTGCCAGCAGAGGAAACTACGAGCAGTACTTC	CASRGNYEQYF
-	TRBV29-1	TRBJ1-2	-	TGCAGCGTTGAACCCCAAACCCTAACCGGCTACACCTTC	CSVEPQTLTGYTF
-	TRBV3-1/TRBV3-2	TRBJ1-6	-	TGTGCCAGCAGCTCCAGGGGCGCAAATTCACCCCTCCACTTT	CASSSRGANSPLHF
-	TRBV18	TRBJ1-4	-	TGTGCCAGCTCACCACGGGTGGTAGAAAAACTGTTTTTT	CASSPRVVEKLFF
TRBD2	TRBV6-6	TRBJ2-1	-	TGTGCCAGCAATATCCAAGCGGGGGCCTACAATGAGCAGTTCTTC	CASNIQAGAYNEQFF
TRBD2	TRBV11-3	TRBJ2-4	-	TGTGCCAGCAGCTCCAGGACTAGCGGGGAGCTGCGAAACATTCAGTACTTC	CASSSRTSGELRNIQYF
-	TRBV5-1	TRBJ1-5	-	TGCGCCAGCAGCTTACTGGGCGGAAACAATCAGCCCCAGCATTTT	CASSLLGGNNQPQHF
-	TRBV5-4	TRBJ1-1	-	TGTGCCAGCAGCCCGGGACAATTGATGAACACTGAAGCTTTCTTT	CASSPGQLMNTEAFF
-	TRBV30	TRBJ1-1	-	TGTGCCTGGAGTGTGAGGTTCCAAGCTTTCTTT	CAWSVRFQAFF
TRBD2	TRBV11-3	TRBJ2-2	-	TGTGCCCGGGGGGGTGGGCGGGGGGGCGACACCGGGGAGCTGTTTTTT	CARGGGRGGDTGELFF
-	TRBV15	TRBJ1-2	once	TGTGCCACCAGCCCAGAGTCTGCTAACTATGGCTACACCTTC	CATSPESANYGYTF
TRBD2	TRBV24-1	TRBJ2-1	-	TGTGCCACCAGTGATGCTCAGCGGGGGGCGGCTGAGCAGTTCTTC	CATSDAQRGAAEQFF
TRBD2	TRBV19	TRBJ2-5	-	TGTGCCAGTAGTATTCGGGGGGGCCGTGAGACCCAGTACTTC	CASSIRGGRETQYF
TRBD1	TRBV6-2/TRBV6-3	TRBJ2-5	-	TGTGCCAGCAGTTTAAAACAGGGGGCTAAGAGAACCCAGTACTTC	CASSLKQGAKRTQYF
TRBD2	TRBV4-1	TRBJ2-1	-	TGCGCCAGCAGCCAAGATCTATTGGGGGGGATTGGGAATGAGCAGTTCTTC	CASSQDLLGGIGNEQFF
TRBD1	TRBV4-3	TRBJ1-2	-	TGCGCCAGCAGCCAAGAAGCAGGGGGCGCAGTAGACGGCTACACCTTC	CASSQEAGGAVDGYTF
-	TRBV21-1	TRBJ1-3	-	TGTGCCAGGACTGCAGGGGGCTCTGGAAACACCATATATTTT	CARTAGGSGNTIYF
-	TRBV13	TRBJ1-3	-	TGTGCCAGCAGTTACCGAAACGGGCAGGTCGGGACTGGAAACACCATATATTTT	CASSYRNGQVGTGNTIYF
-	TRBV6-2/TRBV6-3	TRBJ1-1	-	TGTGCCAGCAGTTACTCAGCGGGGTTTGGCGCTGAAGCTTTCTTT	CASSYSAGFGAEAFF